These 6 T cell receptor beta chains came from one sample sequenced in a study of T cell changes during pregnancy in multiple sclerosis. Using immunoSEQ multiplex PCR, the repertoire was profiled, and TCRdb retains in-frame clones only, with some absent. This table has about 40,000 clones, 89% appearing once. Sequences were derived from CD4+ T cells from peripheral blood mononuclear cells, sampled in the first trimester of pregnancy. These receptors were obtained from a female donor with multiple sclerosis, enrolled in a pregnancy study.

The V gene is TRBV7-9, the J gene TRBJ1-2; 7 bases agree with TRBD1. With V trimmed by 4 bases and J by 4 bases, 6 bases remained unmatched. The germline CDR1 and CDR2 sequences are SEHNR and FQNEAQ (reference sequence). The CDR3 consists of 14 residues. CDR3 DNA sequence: TGTGCCAGCAGCTCAGAGACAGGGATCTATGGCTACACCTTC. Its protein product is CASSSETGIYGYTF.

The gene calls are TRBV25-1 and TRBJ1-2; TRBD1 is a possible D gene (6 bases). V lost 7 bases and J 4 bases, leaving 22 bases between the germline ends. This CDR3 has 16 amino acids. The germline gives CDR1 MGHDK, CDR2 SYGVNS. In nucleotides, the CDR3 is TGTGCCAGCACCAACTCGTGGGGGGGCGTCGGCTATGGCTACACCTTC. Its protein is CASTNSWGGVGYGYTF.

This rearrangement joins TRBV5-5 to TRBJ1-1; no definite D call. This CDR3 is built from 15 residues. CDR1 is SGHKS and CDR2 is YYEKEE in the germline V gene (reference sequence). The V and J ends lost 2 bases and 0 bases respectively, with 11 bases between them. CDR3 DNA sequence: TGTGCCAGCAGCTTCAGCCTAGGAGTGAACACTGAAGCTTTCTTT. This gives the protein CASSFSLGVNTEAFF.

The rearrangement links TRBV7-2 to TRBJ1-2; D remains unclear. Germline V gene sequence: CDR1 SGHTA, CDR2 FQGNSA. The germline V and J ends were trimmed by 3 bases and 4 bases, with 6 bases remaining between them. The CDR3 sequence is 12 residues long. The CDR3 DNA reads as TGTGCCAGCAGCTTTTCCAGCTATGGCTACACCTTC. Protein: CASSFSSYGYTF.

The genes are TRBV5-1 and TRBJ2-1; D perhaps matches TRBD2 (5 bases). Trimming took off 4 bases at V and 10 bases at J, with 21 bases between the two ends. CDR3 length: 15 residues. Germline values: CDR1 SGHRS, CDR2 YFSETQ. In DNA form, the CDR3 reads TGCGCCAGCAGCCCTTCTCCGAGGGCCCTGCAGGAGCAGTTCTTC. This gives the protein CASSPSPRALQEQFF. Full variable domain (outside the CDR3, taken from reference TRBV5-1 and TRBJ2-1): KAGVTQTPRYLIKTRGQQVTLSCSPISGHRSVSWYQQTPGQGLQFLFEYFSETQRNKGNFPGRFSGRQFSNSRSEMNVSTLELGDSALYLCASSPSPRALQEQFFGPGTRLTVL.

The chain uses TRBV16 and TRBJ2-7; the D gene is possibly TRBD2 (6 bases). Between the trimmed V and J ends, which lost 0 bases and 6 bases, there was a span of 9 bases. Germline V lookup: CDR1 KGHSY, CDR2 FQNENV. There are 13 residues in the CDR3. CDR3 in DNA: TGTGCCAGCAGCCAATCGGCGGGGAGCGAGCAGTACTTC. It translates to CASSQSAGSEQYF.